The rows below give T cell receptor beta chains drawn from one sample of a study of blood T cell repertoires in COVID-19. Only in-frame clones appear in the TCRdb table, and some are missing; sequencing was by immunoSEQ multiplex PCR. The table has 200,000 to 250,000 clones, around 82% seen once. What was sequenced was peripheral blood. These receptors originate from a woman between 65 and 79 years old with acute or convalescent COVID-19. Both conserved end residues are part of each CDR3. A D gene is named only where the DNA matches it firmly. Where a row states a size, it is once, few, many or the class of an expanded clone; other rows omit it.

abundance: NA; d_gene: TRBD1; v_gene: TRBV18; j_gene: TRBJ2-5; CDR3aa: CASSATGGQTQYF; CDR3nt: TGTGCCAGCTCAGCGACAGGGGGCCAGACCCAGTACTTC
abundance: NA; d_gene: TRBD2; v_gene: TRBV27; j_gene: TRBJ2-2; CDR3aa: CASSPWGGKTGELFF; CDR3nt: TGTGCCAGCAGTCCGTGGGGGGGAAAGACCGGGGAGCTGTTTTTT
abundance: NA; d_gene: TRBD1; v_gene: TRBV10-3; j_gene: TRBJ1-5; CDR3aa: CAISLDRGGQPQHF; CDR3nt: TGTGCCATCAGCTTAGACAGGGGAGGACAGCCCCAGCATTTT
abundance: NA; d_gene: NA; v_gene: TRBV30; j_gene: TRBJ1-2; CDR3aa: CAWGRQRNYGYTF; CDR3nt: TGTGCCTGGGGAAGACAGAGGAACTATGGCTACACCTTC
abundance: NA; d_gene: NA; v_gene: TRBV10-3; j_gene: TRBJ2-7; CDR3aa: CAISESGARRGRGEQYF; CDR3nt: TGTGCCATCAGTGAGTCGGGGGCTAGACGGGGTCGGGGCGAGCAGTACTTC
abundance: NA; d_gene: NA; v_gene: TRBV2; j_gene: TRBJ1-2; CDR3aa: CASSEWPREEEGYTF; CDR3nt: TGTGCCAGCAGTGAATGGCCCAGGGAGGAAGAAGGCTACACCTTC
abundance: NA; d_gene: TRBD2; v_gene: TRBV19; j_gene: TRBJ2-1; CDR3aa: CASSIGTSGNNEQFF; CDR3nt: TGTGCCAGTAGTATCGGGACTAGCGGGAACAATGAGCAGTTCTTC
abundance: NA; d_gene: TRBD1; v_gene: TRBV5-1; j_gene: TRBJ2-7; CDR3aa: CASSLQGEEQYF; CDR3nt: TGCGCCAGCAGCTTACAGGGGGAAGAGCAGTACTTC
abundance: NA; d_gene: TRBD2; v_gene: TRBV6-6; j_gene: TRBJ2-1; CDR3aa: CASIQSGSSYNEQFF; CDR3nt: TGTGCCAGCATCCAGAGCGGGAGCTCCTACAATGAGCAGTTCTTC
abundance: once; d_gene: TRBD1; v_gene: TRBV20-1; j_gene: TRBJ1-5; CDR3aa: CSASEGQDGQPQHF; CDR3nt: TGCAGTGCTAGTGAAGGACAGGACGGGCAGCCCCAGCATTTT
abundance: NA; d_gene: NA; v_gene: TRBV9; j_gene: TRBJ2-5; CDR3aa: CASSPHRVFEKTQYF; CDR3nt: TGTGCCAGCAGCCCCCATCGGGTTTTCGAGAAGACCCAGTACTTC
abundance: NA; d_gene: NA; v_gene: TRBV30; j_gene: TRBJ1-5; CDR3aa: CAWSVGEASNQPQHF; CDR3nt: TGTGCCTGGAGTGTAGGGGAGGCTAGCAATCAGCCCCAGCATTTT
abundance: NA; d_gene: NA; v_gene: TRBV28; j_gene: TRBJ1-6; CDR3aa: CASTGRAGDNSPLHF; CDR3nt: TGTGCCAGCACCGGGCGGGCAGGGGATAATTCACCCCTCCACTTT
abundance: NA; d_gene: NA; v_gene: TRBV6-5; j_gene: TRBJ1-1; CDR3aa: CASSYGTLNTEAFF; CDR3nt: TGTGCCAGCAGTTACGGGACACTGAACACTGAAGCTTTCTTT
abundance: NA; d_gene: NA; v_gene: TRBV18; j_gene: TRBJ1-2; CDR3aa: CASAPDAGAVANYGYTF; CDR3nt: TGTGCCAGCGCACCGGACGCGGGGGCCGTGGCTAACTATGGCTACACCTTC
abundance: NA; d_gene: NA; v_gene: TRBV11-2; j_gene: TRBJ1-1; CDR3aa: CASSRVGWSKNTEAFF; CDR3nt: TGTGCCAGCAGTCGGGTTGGCTGGAGCAAGAACACTGAAGCTTTCTTT
abundance: NA; d_gene: NA; v_gene: TRBV3-1/TRBV3-2; j_gene: TRBJ1-2; CDR3aa: CASSRTDLNYGYTF; CDR3nt: TGTGCCAGCAGCCGGACAGACCTCAACTATGGCTACACCTTC
abundance: NA; d_gene: TRBD2; v_gene: TRBV7-9; j_gene: TRBJ2-2; CDR3aa: CASSLGTSGGELFF; CDR3nt: TGTGCCAGCAGCCTCGGGACTAGTGGCGGGGAGCTGTTTTTT
abundance: NA; d_gene: TRBD2; v_gene: TRBV19; j_gene: TRBJ2-1; CDR3aa: CASSISTSGEQFF; CDR3nt: TGTGCCAGTAGTATTTCCACTAGCGGGGAGCAGTTCTTC
abundance: NA; d_gene: NA; v_gene: TRBV3-1/TRBV3-2; j_gene: TRBJ2-1; CDR3aa: CASSQPEPGTNEQFF; CDR3nt: TGTGCCAGCAGCCAACCTGAACCTGGTACAAATGAGCAGTTCTTC
abundance: NA; d_gene: TRBD1; v_gene: TRBV19; j_gene: TRBJ2-3; CDR3aa: CASSYEGALLGDTQYF; CDR3nt: TGTGCCAGTAGTTACGAGGGGGCGCTTCTCGGAGATACGCAGTATTTT
abundance: NA; d_gene: TRBD2; v_gene: TRBV4-1; j_gene: TRBJ2-1; CDR3aa: CASSQEGPQASGNYNEQFF; CDR3nt: TGCGCCAGCAGCCAAGAGGGTCCCCAGGCTAGCGGGAACTACAATGAGCAGTTCTTC
abundance: NA; d_gene: TRBD1; v_gene: TRBV11-2; j_gene: TRBJ2-1; CDR3aa: CASSPRGTGYNEQFF; CDR3nt: TGTGCCAGCAGCCCTCGCGGGACAGGTTACAATGAGCAGTTCTTC
abundance: NA; d_gene: NA; v_gene: TRBV30; j_gene: TRBJ2-3; CDR3aa: CAWFPMGSWDTQYF; CDR3nt: TGTGCCTGGTTCCCAATGGGGAGCTGGGATACGCAGTATTTT
abundance: NA; d_gene: TRBD2; v_gene: TRBV2; j_gene: TRBJ2-1; CDR3aa: CASSASRGGSNPYNEQFF; CDR3nt: TGTGCCAGCAGTGCGTCCAGAGGCGGGAGCAATCCCTACAATGAGCAGTTCTTC
abundance: NA; d_gene: NA; v_gene: TRBV5-4; j_gene: TRBJ1-5; CDR3aa: CASSPDGSNQPQHF; CDR3nt: TGTGCCAGCAGTCCCGACGGGAGCAATCAGCCCCAGCATTTT
abundance: NA; d_gene: NA; v_gene: TRBV27; j_gene: TRBJ2-6; CDR3aa: CASSFEHIITGANVLTF; CDR3nt: TGTGCCAGCAGTTTTGAACACATAATTACTGGGGCCAACGTCCTGACTTTC
abundance: once; d_gene: NA; v_gene: TRBV2; j_gene: TRBJ1-5; CDR3aa: CASSRRRGFSNQPQHF; CDR3nt: TGTGCCAGCAGTCGGCGACGGGGTTTTAGCAATCAGCCCCAGCATTTT
abundance: NA; d_gene: TRBD1; v_gene: TRBV24-1; j_gene: TRBJ1-2; CDR3aa: CATSGTGGAYGYTF; CDR3nt: TGTGCCACCAGCGGGACAGGGGGCGCCTATGGCTACACCTTC
abundance: few; d_gene: NA; v_gene: TRBV7-9; j_gene: TRBJ1-1; CDR3aa: CASSGTGLGTEAFF; CDR3nt: TGTGCCAGCAGCGGAACAGGGCTGGGCACTGAAGCTTTCTTT
abundance: NA; d_gene: NA; v_gene: TRBV5-1; j_gene: TRBJ1-5; CDR3aa: CASSLAGDYNQPQHF; CDR3nt: TGCGCCAGCAGCTTGGCCGGGGATTACAATCAGCCCCAGCATTTT
abundance: once; d_gene: TRBD1; v_gene: TRBV5-1; j_gene: TRBJ1-6; CDR3aa: CASSSVGQGGFNSPLHF; CDR3nt: TGCGCCAGCAGTTCCGTTGGACAGGGTGGGTTTAATTCACCCCTCCACTTT
abundance: NA; d_gene: NA; v_gene: TRBV24-1; j_gene: TRBJ2-2; CDR3aa: CATSDLGAHGELFF; CDR3nt: TGTGCCACCAGTGATTTGGGGGCTCACGGGGAGCTGTTTTTT
abundance: NA; d_gene: NA; v_gene: TRBV21-1; j_gene: TRBJ2-3; CDR3aa: CASGSGIADTQYF; CDR3nt: TGTGCCAGCGGTAGCGGGATTGCAGATACGCAGTATTTT
abundance: NA; d_gene: TRBD2; v_gene: TRBV19; j_gene: TRBJ2-1; CDR3aa: CASSPRLAGALSSYNEQFF; CDR3nt: TGTGCCAGTAGTCCGAGGCTAGCGGGGGCCCTAAGCTCCTACAATGAGCAGTTCTTC
abundance: NA; d_gene: NA; v_gene: TRBV18; j_gene: TRBJ1-4; CDR3aa: CASSRVNEKLFF; CDR3nt: TGTGCCAGCTCCAGGGTTAATGAAAAACTGTTTTTT
abundance: NA; d_gene: TRBD1; v_gene: TRBV5-5; j_gene: TRBJ1-1; CDR3aa: CASSFGTDEAFF; CDR3nt: TGTGCCAGCAGCTTCGGGACAGATGAAGCTTTCTTT
abundance: NA; d_gene: NA; v_gene: TRBV7-2; j_gene: TRBJ2-7; CDR3aa: CASSLSPSVYEQYF; CDR3nt: TGTGCCAGCAGCTTATCCCCCTCAGTCTACGAGCAGTACTTC
abundance: NA; d_gene: TRBD1; v_gene: TRBV5-1; j_gene: TRBJ2-3; CDR3aa: CASSPGQGLDTQYF; CDR3nt: TGCGCCAGCAGCCCCGGACAGGGGTTAGATACGCAGTATTTT
abundance: NA; d_gene: NA; v_gene: TRBV7-6; j_gene: TRBJ1-4; CDR3aa: CASSLWGDLTTNEKLFF; CDR3nt: TGTGCCAGCAGCTTATGGGGGGACCTTACAACTAATGAAAAACTGTTTTTT
abundance: NA; d_gene: NA; v_gene: TRBV3-1/TRBV3-2; j_gene: TRBJ1-5; CDR3aa: CASSLGRGRNQPQHF; CDR3nt: TGTGCCAGCAGCCTCGGAAGGGGTAGGAATCAGCCCCAGCATTTT
abundance: NA; d_gene: NA; v_gene: TRBV7-9; j_gene: TRBJ1-1; CDR3aa: CASSLAAGREAFF; CDR3nt: TGTGCCAGCAGCTTAGCCGCAGGCCGGGAAGCTTTCTTT
abundance: once; d_gene: TRBD1; v_gene: TRBV7-2; j_gene: TRBJ2-5; CDR3aa: CASSETTGVGGETQYF; CDR3nt: TGTGCCAGCAGCGAAACGACAGGGGTGGGTGGAGAGACCCAGTACTTC
abundance: NA; d_gene: TRBD2; v_gene: TRBV4-1; j_gene: TRBJ2-7; CDR3aa: CASSQVSLGLAEYEQYF; CDR3nt: TGCGCCAGCAGCCAAGTTAGTTTAGGACTAGCGGAGTACGAGCAGTACTTC
abundance: once; d_gene: TRBD2; v_gene: TRBV30; j_gene: TRBJ2-7; CDR3aa: CAWSVRTSGSGEQYF; CDR3nt: TGTGCCTGGAGTGTACGGACTAGCGGGAGCGGGGAGCAGTACTTC
abundance: NA; d_gene: TRBD2; v_gene: TRBV7-6; j_gene: TRBJ2-3; CDR3aa: CASSPWTSGSTDTQYF; CDR3nt: TGTGCCAGCAGCCCGTGGACTAGCGGAAGCACAGATACGCAGTATTTT